Following are 31 T cell receptor beta chains from one sample sequenced in a study of yellow fever vaccine responses in identical twins. Using its own MiXCR run on the RT-PCR reads, TCRdb lists one record per CDR3 protein. The sample yields a few hundred distinct CDR3 sequences, roughly 76% seen once. The sample in question was T cells from blood (PBMCs), unsorted or a sorted subset (not recorded which), obtained before or after yellow fever vaccination (not recorded which). These receptors were obtained from a female donor who received the yellow fever vaccine.

The chain recombines TRBV28 with TRBJ2-3, with 7 bases fitting TRBD2. This CDR3 has 14 residues. V shed 2 bases, J shed 1 base, and the junction held 0 bases outside the gene matches. The germline gives CDR1 MDHEN, CDR2 SYDVKM. The CDR3 DNA is TGTGCCAGCAGTTTAAGCGGGGGCACAGATACGCAGTATTTT. It encodes CASSLSGGTDTQYF.

This clonotype was counted only a few times. The chain links TRBV7-2 to TRBJ2-7, with D perhaps TRBD1 or TRBD2 (5 bases each). The germline V gene has CDR1 SGHTA and CDR2 FQGNSA. The CDR3 runs 12 residues. V lost 2 bases and J 6 bases, leaving 8 bases between the germline ends. CDR3 in DNA: TGTGCCAGCAGCTTAAGAGGGGTCGAGCAGTACTTC. Translation: CASSLRGVEQYF.

This sequence joins TRBV10-3 and TRBJ1-2; 7 positions agree with TRBD1. This CDR3 contains 15 residues. The trim removed 9 bases at V and 0 bases at J, leaving 10 bases unmatched. The germline CDR1 and CDR2 sequences are ENHRY and SYGVKD. CDR3 sequence reads: CAISSEGASNYGYTF. CDR3 nucleotides: TGTGCCATAAGTAGCGAGGGGGCGTCTAACTATGGCTACACCTTC.

This clonotype was observed a single time. This sequence joins TRBV11-3 and TRBJ2-3; 10 nucleotides align to TRBD2. J gave up 2 bases and V 1 base, and 6 bases lay outside the gene matches. CDR1 and CDR2 (germline): SGHNT, YENEEA. The CDR3 totals 17 residues. The CDR3 DNA reads TGTGCCAGCAGCTTAGTAGCGGGAGGCCCTTTCACAGATACGCAGTATTTT. Protein product: CASSLVAGGPFTDTQYF.

This clonotype appeared a single time. The chain has TRBV4-2 and TRBJ2-1, with D possibly being TRBD1 or TRBD2 (6 bases each). The CDR3 has 13 amino acids. Germline assignment: CDR1 LGHNA and CDR2 YNFKEQ. With 8 bases removed from V and 6 bases from J, the gap between germline ends came to 14 bases. The CDR3 protein is CASSGGGINEQFF. The CDR3, as DNA: TGTGCCAGCTCTGGGGGCGGGATCAATGAGCAGTTCTTC.

The genes are TRBV10-3 and TRBJ1-1; D perhaps matches TRBD1 (6 bases). The CDR3 spans 11 residues. Germline CDR1 is ENHRY and CDR2 is SYGVKD. The V end lost 6 bases, the J end lost 11 bases, and 13 bases lay between the germline ends. In DNA, the CDR3 is TGTGCCATCAGGGAGGGACATGCTGCTTTCTTT. It translates to CAIREGHAAFF.

The chain couples TRBV15 to TRBJ2-7; 7 bases agree with TRBD2. Trimming cost V 0 bases and J 1 base; bases outside gene matches: 12. This CDR3 region has 18 residues. Germline V gene data show CDR1 as LNHNV and CDR2 as YYDKDF (reference sequence). The CDR3 bases are TGTGCCACCAGCAGAGACCTCGGGGCTAGCGGAGTGTCCTACGAGCAGTACTTC. This encodes CATSRDLGASGVSYEQYF.

This chain links TRBV10-1 with TRBJ2-1; TRBD2 agrees at 8 bases. Germline values: CDR1 WNHNN, CDR2 SYGVQD (reference sequence). The V gene end was trimmed by 8 bases and the J gene end by 0 bases; junction bases not matched to a gene: 3. The CDR3 spans 14 residues. Here the CDR3 DNA reads TGCGCCAGCTCCCGGGGGGGCTCCTACAATGAGCAGTTCTTC. It codes for CASSRGGSYNEQFF.

This chain uses TRBV4-1 with TRBJ2-1; 13 bases match TRBD2. Trimming cost V 2 bases and J 8 bases; bases outside gene matches: 6. The CDR3 extends over 16 amino acids. Germline V lookup: CDR1 MGHRA, CDR2 YSYEKL. Here the CDR3 DNA reads TGCGCCAGCAGCCAATTGGGGACTAGCGGGATCTATGAGCAGTTCTTC. Translation gives CASSQLGTSGIYEQFF.

The genes are TRBV11-2 and TRBJ2-6; possibly TRBD1 for D (5 bases). The CDR3 consists of 18 residues. The germline V and J ends were trimmed by 5 bases and 0 bases, with 17 bases remaining between them. Per germline, CDR1 SGHAT and CDR2 FQNNGV. CDR3 DNA sequence: TGTGCCAGCAGCGCGAAGGGGCGGCCCCGCTCTGGGGCCAACGTCCTGACTTTC. The encoded protein is CASSAKGRPRSGANVLTF.

V usage is TRBV7-6 and J usage is TRBJ2-5, with D possibly called TRBD1 or TRBD2 (5 bases each). The germline V gene has CDR1 SGHVS and CDR2 FNYEAQ. CDR3 length: 14 residues. Trimming cost V 5 bases and J 4 bases, with 14 bases left between them. Here the CDR3 reads CASSPSRAGETQYF. The CDR3 bases are TGTGCCAGCAGCCCGAGCAGGGCGGGAGAGACCCAGTACTTC.

J is TRBJ2-2 and V is TRBV7-3, with D uncertain. V was pared by 1 base and J by 3 bases, with 6 bases between. This CDR3 comprises 14 residues. Germline loops: CDR1 SGHTA, CDR2 FQGTGA. Here the CDR3 reads CASSLIPDTGELFF. CDR3 DNA sequence: TGTGCCAGCAGCTTAATCCCAGACACCGGGGAGCTGTTTTTT.

By sample share, this clonotype is hyperexpanded. The rearrangement uses TRBV12-3 or TRBV12-4 and TRBJ2-7; 7 nucleotides align to TRBD2. The CDR3 extends over 14 amino acids. The junction had 6 bases not matched to a gene; V was cut back by 4 bases and J by 3 bases. The CDR3 sequence: CASSSVGLYYEQYF. CDR3 sequence (DNA): TGTGCCAGCAGTTCGGTGGGACTATACTACGAGCAGTACTTC.

This clonotype was observed once. The chain links TRBV11-2 to TRBJ2-1; TRBD2 is a possible D gene (5 bases). Germline CDR1 reads SGHAT; CDR2 reads FQNNGV. The CDR3 consists of 13 residues. Trimming left V 5 bases short and J 4 bases short, with 9 bases between. The CDR3 loop reads CASSGTSYNEQFF. CDR3 bases: TGTGCCAGCAGCGGAACTAGTTACAATGAGCAGTTCTTC.

The chain couples TRBV21-1 to TRBJ2-1. TRBV21-1 is assigned pseudogene status. This CDR3 has 16 residues. CDR3 nucleotide sequence: TGTGCCAGCAGCAATTCCGCCGGGGGCACCTACAATGAGCAGTTCTTC. Its protein product is CASSNSAGGTYNEQFF.

The J gene is TRBJ2-1, the V gene TRBV27, with D perhaps TRBD2 (5 bases). The germline V gene encodes CDR1 MNHEY and CDR2 SMNVEV (reference sequence). CDR3 length: 14 amino acids. The V end was cut by 8 bases, the J end by 0 bases, with 11 bases between. The CDR3 is CASLRRGSYNEQFF. CDR3 bases: TGTGCCAGCCTTCGACGGGGCTCCTACAATGAGCAGTTCTTC.

V usage is TRBV4-1 and J usage is TRBJ2-4; D may match TRBD1 or TRBD2 (6 bases each). The V gene lost 8 bases and the J gene lost 5 bases, with 22 bases spanning the gap. Germline CDR1 and CDR2: MGHRA and YSYEKL. The CDR3 consists of 16 residues. The CDR3 region is CASSGAGFLAENIQYF. The DNA of the CDR3 is TGCGCCAGCTCGGGGGCGGGTTTTCTCGCGGAAAACATTCAGTACTTC.

The chain links TRBV7-2 to TRBJ1-6; possible D gene TRBD1, 6 bases. Germline V gene data show CDR1 as SGHTA and CDR2 as FQGNSA. Trimming took off 2 bases at V and 10 bases at J, with 9 bases between the two ends. This CDR3 has 13 residues. The CDR3 region is CASSLKGVSPLHF. DNA for the CDR3: TGTGCCAGCAGCTTAAAGGGGGTCTCACCCCTCCACTTT.

The chain combines TRBV4-3 with TRBJ2-3, with D perhaps being TRBD1 or TRBD2 (6 bases each). Deletions cut 0 bases from V and 2 bases from J, with 12 bases between. Germline lookup yields CDR1 LGHNA and CDR2 YSLEER. This CDR3 comprises 16 residues. The CDR3 reads CASSQDLGGPTDTQYF. The DNA of the CDR3 is TGCGCCAGCAGCCAAGATCTAGGGGGGCCCACAGATACGCAGTATTTT.

The chain carries TRBV24-1 and TRBJ1-5, with 12 bases identical to TRBD1. The germline V gene has CDR1 KGHDR and CDR2 SFDVKD. With 11 bases clipped from V and 1 base from J, the junction kept 14 bases outside the gene matches. The CDR3 contains 18 residues. The CDR3 DNA reads as TGTGCCATACCCGGGACAGGGGGCGAGCTATCCAGCAATCAGCCCCAGCATTTT. Protein product: CAIPGTGGELSSNQPQHF.

The gene calls are TRBV4-2 and TRBJ2-7, with a tentative D call TRBD2 (5 bases). CDR1 LGHNA and CDR2 YNFKEQ come from the germline V gene. This CDR3 is built from 14 residues. Trimming took 0 bases from V and 3 from J, leaving 9 bases between them. Here the CDR3 DNA reads TGTGCCAGCAGCCAAGATCCAGCGGTCTACGAGCAGTACTTC. Its protein product is CASSQDPAVYEQYF.

The V gene is TRBV30, the J gene TRBJ1-1; D is uncertain. The CDR3 totals 13 residues. From germline, CDR1 is GTSNPN and CDR2 SVGIG (reference sequence). V dropped 2 bases and J dropped 1 base, with 8 bases sitting between them. The CDR3 region has the DNA TGTGCCTGGAGTAGGGATTCGAACACTGAAGCTTTCTTT. Translating it yields CAWSRDSNTEAFF.

The chain carries TRBV9 and TRBJ1-3; maybe TRBD1 (5 bases). The CDR3 length is 14 residues. V was pared by 4 bases and J by 7 bases, with 15 bases between. Per germline, CDR1 SGDLS and CDR2 YYNGEE. The CDR3 nucleotides read TGTGCCAGCAGCCCCCATGGGGGGGGGAACACCATATATTTT. This gives the protein CASSPHGGGNTIYF.

The CDR3 DNA follows: TGTGCCAGCAGCTTAGAACCGGGACAGGGGCCGAACACTGAAGCTTTCTTT. It encodes CASSLEPGQGPNTEAFF. This chain connects TRBV11-1 to TRBJ1-1, with 10 bases lining up with TRBD1. This CDR3 region has 17 residues. Unmatched junction bases numbered 6, after V lost 1 base and J lost 1 base. Germline assignment: CDR1 SGHAT and CDR2 FQDESV (reference sequence).

V usage is TRBV29-1 and J usage is TRBJ2-1; no clear D gene. The CDR3 consists of 13 residues. V was clipped by 2 bases and J by 2 bases, with 7 bases between them. Germline V gene sequence: CDR1 SQVTM, CDR2 ANQGSEA. As DNA, the CDR3 is TGCAGCGTTGAACGCGAGACCTACAATGAGCAGTTCTTC. Its protein is CSVERETYNEQFF.

The V gene is TRBV20-1, the J gene TRBJ2-7, with D possibly TRBD2 on 5 matching bases. Trimming stripped 0 bases from V and 4 bases from J, with 10 bases between. Germline CDR1 and CDR2: DFQATT and SNEGSKA (reference sequence). There are 13 residues in the CDR3. The CDR3 DNA reads TGCAGTGCTAGAGAACTAGTGAGTTACGAGCAGTACTTC. This encodes CSARELVSYEQYF.

The chain combines TRBV11-1 with TRBJ2-7, with TRBD2 matching 7 bases. This CDR3 has 11 residues. The ends lost 7 bases at V and 5 bases at J; junction bases unmatched: 2. The germline CDR1 and CDR2 sequences are SGHAT and FQDESV (reference sequence). The CDR3 protein is CASISGDEQYF. The CDR3 DNA reads TGTGCCAGCATCAGCGGGGACGAGCAGTACTTC.

The rearrangement uses TRBV10-3 and TRBJ1-2, with D unclear. Trimming left V 5 bases short and J 8 bases short, with 21 bases between. The CDR3 consists of 15 residues. The germline V gene encodes CDR1 ENHRY and CDR2 SYGVKD. CDR3 nucleotide sequence: TGTGCCATCAGTAGGTTTGAGGACGGCACTAAGGGCTACACCTTC. Protein product: CAISRFEDGTKGYTF.

The J gene is TRBJ2-1, the V gene TRBV6-1, with TRBD1 matching 7 bases. The ends lost 5 bases at V and 8 bases at J; junction bases unmatched: 15. The CDR3 consists of 16 residues. The germline V gene has CDR1 MNHNS and CDR2 SASEGT. The CDR3 is CASSLGQARIMDEQFF. DNA of the CDR3: TGTGCCAGCAGTCTTGGACAGGCGAGGATAATGGATGAGCAGTTCTTC.

The chain uses TRBV7-8 and TRBJ2-1; 10 nucleotides align to TRBD1. The CDR3 has 16 amino acids. Germline CDR1 and CDR2: SGHVS and FQNEAQ. V gave up 1 base and J gave up 7 bases; unmatched junction bases: 7. The CDR3 region has the DNA TGTGCCAGCAGCTTAGTCTCGGGACAGGGGTGGAATGAGCAGTTCTTC. It specifies CASSLVSGQGWNEQFF.

V and J are TRBV6-5 and TRBJ1-2, with D maybe TRBD1 (6 bases). The length of the CDR3 is 17 residues. V was shortened by 2 bases and J by 2 bases, with 18 bases between the two germline ends. The germline V gene has CDR1 MNHEY and CDR2 SVGAGI. CDR3 DNA: TGTGCCAGCAGTTACGCGGAGCCCCGGGGGCCCAACTATGGCTACACCTTC. It specifies CASSYAEPRGPNYGYTF.